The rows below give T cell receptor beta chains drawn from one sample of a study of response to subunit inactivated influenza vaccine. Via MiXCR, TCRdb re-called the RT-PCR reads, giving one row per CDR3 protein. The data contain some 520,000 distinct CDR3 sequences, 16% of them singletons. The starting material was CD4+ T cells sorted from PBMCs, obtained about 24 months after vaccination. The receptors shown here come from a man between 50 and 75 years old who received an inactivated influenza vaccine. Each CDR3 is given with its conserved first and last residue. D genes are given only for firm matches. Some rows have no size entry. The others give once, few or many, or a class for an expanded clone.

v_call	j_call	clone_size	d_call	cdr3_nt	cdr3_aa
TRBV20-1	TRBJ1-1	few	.	TGCAGCCTGGAAGTAAACACTGAAGCTTTCTTT	CSLEVNTEAFF
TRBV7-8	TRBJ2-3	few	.	TGTGCCAGCAGCACCCGGGGGCTCGGGACGCAGTATTTT	CASSTRGLGTQYF
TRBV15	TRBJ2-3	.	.	TGTGCCACCAGCAGAGATGACGCTTACGCAGATACGCAGTATTTT	CATSRDDAYADTQYF
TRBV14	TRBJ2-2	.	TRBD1	TGTGCCAGCAGCCGGAATCGAGGGGGCGGTTCCGGGGAGCTGTTTTTT	CASSRNRGGGSGELFF
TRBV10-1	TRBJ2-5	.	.	TGCGCCAGCAAAACGGGTGGAAAGACCCAGTACTTC	CASKTGGKTQYF
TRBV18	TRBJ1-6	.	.	TGTGCCAGCTCACCATCCACCTTAGGCGCTATAAATTCACCCCTCCACTTT	CASSPSTLGAINSPLHF
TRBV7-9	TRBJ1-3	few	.	TGTGCCAGCAGCTCCCACGTGACTCCTTCTGGAAACACCATATATTTT	CASSSHVTPSGNTIYF
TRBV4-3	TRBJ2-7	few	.	TGCGCCAGCAGCCAAGATCCAGGCTCCTACGAGCAGTACTTC	CASSQDPGSYEQYF
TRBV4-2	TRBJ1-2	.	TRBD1	TGTGCCAGCAGCACGGGGGACAGAAACTATGGCTACACCTTC	CASSTGDRNYGYTF
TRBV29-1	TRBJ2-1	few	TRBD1	TGCAGCGTTGAAGATCGCCGACAGGGGTACTACAATGAGCAGTTCTTC	CSVEDRRQGYYNEQFF
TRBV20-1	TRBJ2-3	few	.	TGCAGTGCGCGTCTGGGGTCAGATACGCAGTATTTT	CSARLGSDTQYF
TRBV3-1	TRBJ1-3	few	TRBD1	TGTGCCAGCAGCCAAGATTGGGGGACAGGGGGAAACACCATATATTTT	CASSQDWGTGGNTIYF
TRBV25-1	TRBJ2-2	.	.	TGTGCCAGCGGTTTGTCGGGCGGCGGGGAGCTGTTTTTT	CASGLSGGGELFF
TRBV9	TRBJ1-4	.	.	TGTGCCAGCAGCTCGGACAGAGGAATCGAAAAACTGTTTTTT	CASSSDRGIEKLFF
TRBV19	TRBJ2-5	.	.	TGTGCCAGTAGTCCTCTCAGCAAAGAGACCCAGTACTTC	CASSPLSKETQYF
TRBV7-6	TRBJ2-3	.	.	TGTGCCAGCAGCTTAGGGTCATCGACTCTCTCGCAGTATTTT	CASSLGSSTLSQYF
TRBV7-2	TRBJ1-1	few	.	TGTGCCAGCAGCTTCAAAATGAACACTGAAGCTTTCTTT	CASSFKMNTEAFF
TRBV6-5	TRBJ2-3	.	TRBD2	TGTGCCAGCAGTTTTACTAGCGGGAGTGCGACAGATACGCAGTATTTT	CASSFTSGSATDTQYF
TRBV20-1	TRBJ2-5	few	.	TGCAGTGCTAGAGACTGGGAGACCCACGAGGGGACCCAGTACTTC	CSARDWETHEGTQYF
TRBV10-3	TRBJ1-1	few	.	TGTGCCATCAGTGAGTCGGTCGGGAACACTGAAGCTTTCTTT	CAISESVGNTEAFF
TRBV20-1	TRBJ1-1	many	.	TGCAGTGCTGTACCCCACACTGAAGCTTTCTTT	CSAVPHTEAFF
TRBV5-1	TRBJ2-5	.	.	TGCGCCAGCAGCCTCTCTGAGGAGCCCTCGCACTTC	CASSLSEEPSHF
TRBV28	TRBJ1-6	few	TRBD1	TGTGCCAGCAGGGGACAGGGTGAATCACCCCTCCACTTT	CASRGQGESPLHF
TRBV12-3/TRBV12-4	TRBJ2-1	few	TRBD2	TGTGCCAGCAACCTAGCGGGGCGGCAGGAGCAGTTCTTC	CASNLAGRQEQFF
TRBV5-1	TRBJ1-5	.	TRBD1	TGCGCCAGCAGCTCCGGACAGGCTGGGGAGCCCCAGCATTTT	CASSSGQAGEPQHF
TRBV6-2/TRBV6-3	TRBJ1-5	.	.	TGTGCCAGCAGTTACTTGGGGGACTTAGGCAATCAGCCCCAGCATTTT	CASSYLGDLGNQPQHF
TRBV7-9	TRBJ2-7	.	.	TGTGCCAGCAGCTTGGGACTTGCGGTAATCGAGGAGCAGTACTTC	CASSLGLAVIEEQYF
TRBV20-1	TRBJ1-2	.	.	TGCAGTGCTAGCTCCCGAGGAGGCTACACCTTC	CSASSRGGYTF
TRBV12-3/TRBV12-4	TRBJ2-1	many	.	TGTGCCAGCAGTTTCCAGGGCTACAATGAGCAGTTCTTC	CASSFQGYNEQFF
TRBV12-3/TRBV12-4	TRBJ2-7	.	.	TGTGCCAGCAGTTTAGGGCAGCGCGACGAGCAGTACTTC	CASSLGQRDEQYF
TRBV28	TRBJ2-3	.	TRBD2	TGTGCCAGCAGTCCGGCCGGACTAGCGTCAGTTACGCAGTATTTT	CASSPAGLASVTQYF
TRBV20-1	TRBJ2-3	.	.	TGCAGTGCTAGCGGCGCTACAAACACAGATACGCAGTATTTT	CSASGATNTDTQYF
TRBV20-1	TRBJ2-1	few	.	TGCAGTGCTAGAGATAGGGTAGCGTCGGGGGATGAGCAGTTCTTC	CSARDRVASGDEQFF
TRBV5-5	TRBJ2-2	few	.	TGTGCCAGCAGCTTGGTCGGACAGCGTACCCTCGGGGAGCTGTTTTTT	CASSLVGQRTLGELFF
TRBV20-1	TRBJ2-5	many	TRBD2	TGCAGTGCGACCCTGGGACTAGCTGAAAGTGCGTTGCGAGAGACCCAGTACTTC	CSATLGLAESALRETQYF
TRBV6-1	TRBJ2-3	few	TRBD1	TGTGCCAGCAGAAGTCCGACAGGGGCTAGAGATACGCAGTATTTT	CASRSPTGARDTQYF
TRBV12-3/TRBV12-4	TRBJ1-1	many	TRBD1	TGTGCCAGCAGCCCGACAGGGGGGAACACTGAAGCTTTCTTT	CASSPTGGNTEAFF
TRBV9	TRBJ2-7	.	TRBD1	TGTGCCAGCAGCGTAGGAGCGGGACAGGGGGACGAGCAGTACTTC	CASSVGAGQGDEQYF
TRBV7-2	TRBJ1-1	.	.	TGTGCCAGCAGCTTATATCGGAGCACTGAAGCTTTCTTT	CASSLYRSTEAFF
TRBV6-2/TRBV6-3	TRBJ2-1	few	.	TGTGCCAGCAGTTACCTCCGATACAATGAGCAGTTCTTC	CASSYLRYNEQFF
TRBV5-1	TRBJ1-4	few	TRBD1	TGCGCCAGCAGCTTGGCCCCAGGGGGCATAGATACTGGATATGAAAAACTGTTTTTT	CASSLAPGGIDTGYEKLFF
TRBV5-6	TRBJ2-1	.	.	TGTGCCAGCAGCTTGGCGGGCACGAGCTCCTACAATGAGCAGTTCTTC	CASSLAGTSSYNEQFF
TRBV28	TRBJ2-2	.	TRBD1	TGTGCCAGCAGTACCGACAGGGGGCGCGCCGGGGAGCTGTTTTTT	CASSTDRGRAGELFF
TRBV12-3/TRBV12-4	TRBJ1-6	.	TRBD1	TGTGCCAGCAGTCAATTGGGACAGGGGAATTCACCCCTCCACTTT	CASSQLGQGNSPLHF
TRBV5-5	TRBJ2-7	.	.	TGTGCCAGCAGATGGGGGGCATCCAGCTCCTACGAGCAGTACTTC	CASRWGASSSYEQYF
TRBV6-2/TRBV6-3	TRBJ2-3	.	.	TGTGCCAGCGGTTCCTTCGACGGTACTAGCACAGATACGCAGTATTTT	CASGSFDGTSTDTQYF
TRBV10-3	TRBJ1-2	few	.	TGTGCCATCAGTGAGTTGGGACGTATCTATGGCTACACCTTC	CAISELGRIYGYTF
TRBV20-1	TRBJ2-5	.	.	TGCAGCGCAAAAGGGGTTGGGGCAGAGACCCAGTACTTC	CSAKGVGAETQYF
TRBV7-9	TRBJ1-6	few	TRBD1	TGTGCCAGCAGCGGCCGGGACAGGATGGGTTCACCCCTCCACTTT	CASSGRDRMGSPLHF
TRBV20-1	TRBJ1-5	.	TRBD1	TGCAGTGCTAGAGTCGCCTTGGCAGGGGGTAGTCAGCCCCAGCATTTT	CSARVALAGGSQPQHF
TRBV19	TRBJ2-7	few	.	TGTGCCAGTAGACAACAGGGAAGGCTTTACTTC	CASRQQGRLYF